This entry describes one T cell receptor (beta chain). The CDR3 sequence is 15 residues long. Losses at the gene ends were 5 bases for V and 4 bases for J; bases not matched to a gene: 11. In germline, CDR1 is LNHDA, CDR2 SQIVND (reference sequence). TCRdb's copy holds only in-frame clones and misses some; the assay was immunoSEQ multiplex PCR. The table records some 160,000 clones, more than 75% of them present only once. This sample was taken from a study of blood T cell repertoires in COVID-19. In the study overall: Some COVID-19 samples were acute and others convalescent; all came from the United States, Italy and Spain.

The chain links TRBV19 to TRBJ2-7; the match to TRBD1 covers 7 bases. Sample: peripheral blood. The sequence derives from a woman between 65 and 79 years old with COVID-19, enrolled during active disease. The DNA for the CDR3 is TGTGCCAGTAGTTTATCGACAGGGTCTGAGTACGAGCAGTACTTC. Its translation: CASSLSTGSEYEQYF.